Listed below are T cell receptor beta chains from one sample, sequenced in a study of tumor and adjacent non-tumor tissue in lung cancer. TCRdb redid the calling of the multiplex PCR reads with MiXCR, one entry per CDR3 protein. The data contain tens of thousands of distinct CDR3 sequences, 76% of them singletons. The sample comprised distant non-tumor lung tissue. Receptors were obtained from a man aged 70 or older with non-small cell lung cancer. Each CDR3 is given with its conserved first and last residue. Each record gives: clone size, J gene, V gene, CDR3 protein. Size values are once, few and many counts, or a class for expanded clones, and some rows have none.

NA	TRBJ2-6	TRBV12-3/TRBV12-4	CANSLPGGPGANVLTF
NA	TRBJ1-6	TRBV12-3/TRBV12-4	CASSLRTDNSPFHF
NA	TRBJ2-2	TRBV12-3/TRBV12-4	CASSPTGAYAGELFF
once	TRBJ2-1	TRBV6-5	CASSYRTSGCNEQFF
NA	TRBJ2-1	TRBV5-1	CVSNPLPGGEQFF
NA	TRBJ2-3	TRBV12-3/TRBV12-4	CAASSGGADTQYF
NA	TRBJ2-1	TRBV20-1	CSAVGGPNYNEQFF
once	TRBJ1-2	TRBV11-2	CARSLVAQNYGYTF
NA	TRBJ1-5	TRBV12-3/TRBV12-4	CAGRLGTGGNQPQHF
NA	TRBJ1-3	TRBV15	CATSRDRRSYGNTIYF
NA	TRBJ1-1	TRBV11-3	CASILDSPDRVEAFF
NA	TRBJ2-1	TRBV4-3	CVNSQDLTGEYNEQFF
NA	TRBJ2-7	TRBV4-1	CASSRGSGRASEQYF
NA	TRBJ2-7	TRBV2	CASSEAIHGGLFEQYF
NA	TRBJ1-5	TRBV12-5	CARGLTAGSQYQHF
NA	TRBJ1-5	TRBV12-3/TRBV12-4	CASGLETGGNKSQHF
NA	TRBJ1-4	TRBV7-9	CASSLPSTANEKLFF
NA	TRBJ2-1	TRBV6-5	CVSSYSRAGGRDEQFF
many	TRBJ2-3	TRBV6-1	CASSEQGTDTQYF
NA	TRBJ2-5	TRBV6-6	CATSYSRGGRRKTQYF
many	TRBJ1-1	TRBV24-1	CATSGYRNTEAFF
NA	TRBJ2-7	TRBV11-2	CASSLRSGTYEQCF
NA	TRBJ2-5	TRBV2	CASRTGAMPETQYF
many	TRBJ2-7	TRBV12-3/TRBV12-4	CASSPSGQGSYEQYF
NA	TRBJ1-2	TRBV5-6	CVSSSHYGYIF
many	TRBJ2-3	TRBV20-1	CSAFASGGSDTQYF
NA	TRBJ2-2	TRBV6-4	CVSSKDSLNTGELFF
NA	TRBJ2-2	TRBV6-2/TRBV6-3	CASSPWTGNTGELFF
NA	TRBJ2-3	TRBV11-2	CASRRGQSSTDTQYF
few	TRBJ1-2	TRBV28	CASSSLYSYGYTF
NA	TRBJ2-1	TRBV12-3/TRBV12-4	CASRLSPGIERFF
NA	TRBJ2-1	TRBV29-1	CSVEAWDSHYNEQFF
NA	TRBJ2-2	TRBV6-1	CAISYSSPGEAGELIF
NA	TRBJ1-4	TRBV5-1	CASSFDGQGREKLYF
once	TRBJ2-7	TRBV4-1	CASSQATDTYYEQYF
NA	TRBJ2-7	TRBV28	CASSFNVAYSGRTTGYEQYF
NA	TRBJ2-7	TRBV10-2	CASSDGGNPYEQYF
NA	TRBJ2-6	TRBV6-5	CASNSGTGSSGANVLSF
many	TRBJ2-7	TRBV5-4	CASSWGVTTEQYF
NA	TRBJ1-1	TRBV29-1	CSVEQGAAGSETFF
NA	TRBJ2-2	TRBV11-2	CASSPTGLTNTGELLF
once	TRBJ2-7	TRBV10-3	CTISDPDMGASYEQYF
NA	TRBJ2-6	TRBV11-3	CVIDEGQGKSGANVLTF
NA	TRBJ2-6	TRBV28	CAISSLRGSVVNVLTF
NA	TRBJ1-5	TRBV12-3/TRBV12-4	CASSLGTGGNQRHHF
NA	TRBJ2-2	TRBV11-2	CASRYMDLVARELFF
NA	TRBJ2-7	TRBV20-1	CSVGGGLAGTYEEYF
few	TRBJ2-1	TRBV11-3	CACSPGLAGVGEQFF
NA	TRBJ2-7	TRBV28	CASSLSTWGYEQYF
NA	TRBJ2-2	TRBV6-5	CASSYETRGTGELFF
NA	TRBJ1-5	TRBV7-8	CASRLGTINQPQHF
NA	TRBJ2-2	TRBV29-1	CIVDSGVKTRELFF
NA	TRBJ2-2	TRBV9	CVSSVVNGELFF
many	TRBJ1-4	TRBV7-8	CASSLNRVEEKLFF
NA	TRBJ1-1	TRBV11-2	CASSLTGLGHGYILNTEAFF
NA	TRBJ1-2	TRBV12-3/TRBV12-4	CASSSNEGYIF
few	TRBJ2-3	TRBV24-1	CATSDPGAPSTDTQYF